This TCR beta chain was recovered during a study of T cell repertoires in cytomegalovirus infection. This clonotype was found many times. MiXCR, applied by TCRdb to the reads, yields one record per CDR3 protein. The sample lists about 260,000 distinct CDR3 sequences, approximately 8.3% occurring once. The source is a human donor in good health (CMV status not recorded). Some clones in this sample may be carry-over from other donors' samples. The specimen was PBMCs.

The CDR3 loop reads CASSLGSRTEAFF. Here the CDR3 DNA reads TGTGCCAGCAGCCTTGGGTCGAGGACTGAAGCTTTCTTT. The J gene is TRBJ1-1, the V gene TRBV7-9; no clear D. This CDR3 has 13 residues. Per germline, CDR1 SEHNR and CDR2 FQNEAQ (reference sequence). V was pared by 5 bases and J by 5 bases, with 12 bases between.